This T cell receptor (beta chain) appears in the sequencing data of a study of blood T cells in healthy people across ages. Sample-barcoded 5' priming and a J-beta primer mix drove a second PCR of roughly 7 to 11 cycles. With 12 random nucleotides, a template-switch adaptor tagged each individual cDNA molecule. MiXCR was run by TCRdb on the 5' RACE reads, yielding one entry per CDR3 protein. The data contain approximately 760,000 distinct CDR3 sequences, around 25% of them singletons. CDR1 is SGHTA and CDR2 is FQGNSA in the germline V gene. The CDR3 covers 13 residues. The sample holds a few counts of this clonotype. These data were also reused for a study on T cells of mothers and their children. As reported in that work: For each mother, over 10 million TCR beta CDR3 reads were obtained, and for each child, some 3 million.

The V gene is TRBV7-2, the J gene TRBJ2-1; a possible D gene is TRBD2 (5 bases). The J call may be in error: the DNA end matches TRBJ2-7 better. Sequences were obtained from blood. This clonotype was obtained from a boy younger than 18 in good health. The CDR3 DNA sequence: TGTGCCAGCAGCTTAGGAGGGCCAGTTAAGCAGTACTTC. Translated: CASSLGGPVKQYF.